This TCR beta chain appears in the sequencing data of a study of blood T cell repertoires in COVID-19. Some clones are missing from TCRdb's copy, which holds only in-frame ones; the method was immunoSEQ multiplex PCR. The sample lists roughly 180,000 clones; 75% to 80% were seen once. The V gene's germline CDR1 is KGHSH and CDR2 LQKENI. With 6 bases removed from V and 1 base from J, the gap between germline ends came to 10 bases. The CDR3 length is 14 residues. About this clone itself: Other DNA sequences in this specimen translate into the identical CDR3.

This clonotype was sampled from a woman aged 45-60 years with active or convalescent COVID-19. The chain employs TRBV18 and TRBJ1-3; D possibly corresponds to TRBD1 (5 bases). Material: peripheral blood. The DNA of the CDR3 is TGTGCCAGCTCTCTGGACATATCTGGAAACACCATATATTTT. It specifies CASSLDISGNTIYF.